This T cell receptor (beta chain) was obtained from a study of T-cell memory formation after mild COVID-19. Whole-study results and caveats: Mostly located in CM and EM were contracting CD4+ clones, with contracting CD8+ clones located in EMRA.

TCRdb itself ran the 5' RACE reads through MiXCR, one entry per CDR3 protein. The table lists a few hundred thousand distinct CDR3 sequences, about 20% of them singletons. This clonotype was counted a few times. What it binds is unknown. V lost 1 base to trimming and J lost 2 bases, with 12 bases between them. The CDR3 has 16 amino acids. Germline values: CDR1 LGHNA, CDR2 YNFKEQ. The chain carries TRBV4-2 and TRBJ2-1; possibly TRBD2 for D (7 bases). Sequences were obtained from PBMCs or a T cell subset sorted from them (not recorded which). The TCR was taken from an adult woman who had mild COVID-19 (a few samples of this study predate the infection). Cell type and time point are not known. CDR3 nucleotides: TGTGCCAGCAGCCAAGTTGGCGGGGGCCCCTACAATGAGCAGTTCTTC. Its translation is CASSQVGGGPYNEQFF.